The rows below give T cell receptor beta chains drawn from one sample of a study of identifying expanded T cells in peripheral blood. Libraries were prepared by immunoSEQ multiplex PCR; TCRdb keeps only in-frame clonotypes and omits some of them. The sample lists around 57,000 clones; more than 70% were seen once. Sequencing was done on a sample of blood. The receptors here all came from a person aged 18 to 75 in good health. CDR3s include the opening cysteine and the closing phenylalanine or tryptophan. A D gene is named only where the DNA matches it firmly. Clone size is shown for a subset of rows, as once, few, many or a class of expanded clone.

size: .; V: TRBV19; D: TRBD1; J: TRBJ2-2; CDR3: CASSIRQGARTGELFF; DNA: TGTGCCAGTAGTATTCGCCAGGGGGCTAGGACCGGGGAGCTGTTTTTT
size: .; V: TRBV27; D: .; J: TRBJ2-2; CDR3: CASSFTSSRMTGELFF; DNA: TGTGCCAGCAGTTTCACGAGCAGCCGGATGACCGGGGAGCTGTTTTTT
size: .; V: TRBV19; D: TRBD1; J: TRBJ1-1; CDR3: CASDRGQGIRAFF; DNA: TGTGCCAGTGACCGGGGACAGGGGATAAGAGCTTTCTTT
size: .; V: TRBV18; D: .; J: TRBJ1-1; CDR3: CASSPTGTEAFF; DNA: TGTGCCAGCTCCCCGACAGGCACTGAAGCTTTCTTT
size: .; V: TRBV15; D: .; J: TRBJ1-5; CDR3: CATSRDQRQPQHF; DNA: TGTGCCACCAGCAGAGATCAACGGCAGCCCCAGCATTTT
size: .; V: TRBV7-9; D: .; J: TRBJ2-1; CDR3: CASSSLAYNEQFF; DNA: TGTGCCAGCAGCTCTCTGGCCTACAATGAGCAGTTCTTC
size: .; V: TRBV19; D: .; J: TRBJ1-6; CDR3: CASSKAGAGSPLHF; DNA: TGTGCCAGTAGTAAGGCAGGGGCCGGTTCACCCCTCCACTTT
size: .; V: TRBV19; D: TRBD1; J: TRBJ1-5; CDR3: CASIGTGGDNQPQHF; DNA: TGTGCCAGTATTGGGACAGGTGGAGACAATCAGCCCCAGCATTTT
size: once; V: TRBV5-5; D: .; J: TRBJ1-6; CDR3: CASSLSPTGTSPLHF; DNA: TGTGCCAGCAGCTTGTCCCCCACAGGCACTTCACCCCTCCACTTT
size: many; V: TRBV6-4; D: .; J: TRBJ2-2; CDR3: CASSDGTNTGELFF; DNA: TGTGCCAGCAGTGACGGGACAAACACCGGGGAGCTGTTTTTT
size: .; V: TRBV9; D: .; J: TRBJ2-7; CDR3: CASSVGPLGGEQYF; DNA: TGTGCCAGCAGCGTAGGCCCATTAGGTGGGGAGCAGTACTTC
size: .; V: TRBV25-1; D: .; J: TRBJ2-3; CDR3: CASSDRDTQYF; DNA: TGTGCCAGCAGTGACAGGGATACGCAGTATTTT
size: .; V: TRBV10-3; D: TRBD1; J: TRBJ1-1; CDR3: CAITLTGGEGTEAFF; DNA: TGTGCCATCACTTTGACAGGGGGAGAAGGCACTGAAGCTTTCTTT
size: .; V: TRBV5-5; D: .; J: TRBJ1-1; CDR3: CASSLQGSNTEAFF; DNA: TGTGCCAGCAGCTTGCAGGGGTCGAACACTGAAGCTTTCTTT
size: few; V: TRBV6-6; D: .; J: TRBJ1-5; CDR3: CASTTGSNQPQHF; DNA: TGTGCCAGCACTACGGGAAGCAATCAGCCCCAGCATTTT
size: .; V: TRBV5-6; D: TRBD2; J: TRBJ2-2; CDR3: CASSLTGLVGTGELFF; DNA: TGTGCCAGCAGCTTAACCGGACTAGTCGGCACCGGGGAGCTGTTTTTT
size: .; V: TRBV15; D: TRBD1; J: TRBJ2-7; CDR3: CATRLDRGLYEQYF; DNA: TGTGCCACCAGACTGGACAGGGGACTCTACGAGCAGTACTTC
size: .; V: TRBV29-1; D: .; J: TRBJ2-3; CDR3: CSVGGSTDTQYF; DNA: TGCAGCGTTGGAGGGAGCACAGATACGCAGTATTTT
size: medium-sized; V: TRBV5-4; D: .; J: TRBJ1-6; CDR3: CASSLESELRSPLHF; DNA: TGTGCCAGCAGCTTGGAGTCGGAACTCAGATCACCCCTCCACTTT
size: .; V: TRBV6-6; D: TRBD2; J: TRBJ2-3; CDR3: CASSLGTSGRAGTQYF; DNA: TGTGCCAGCAGTTTAGGGACTAGCGGGAGGGCCGGTACGCAGTATTTT
size: once; V: TRBV2; D: .; J: TRBJ2-6; CDR3: CASSLEGGANVLTF; DNA: TGTGCCAGCAGTTTGGAGGGTGGGGCCAACGTCCTGACTTTC